This T cell receptor beta chain derives from a study of OX40 agonist ivuxolimab in advanced cancers. Background on the whole study: Ivuxolimab, which targeted the costimulatory receptor OX40 (CD134), was an agonistic, fully human IgG2 monoclonal antibody. Intravenous ivuxolimab was administered to patients every 2 weeks at six dose levels: 0.01, 0.1, 0.3, 1.5, 3 and 10 mg/kg. Among the 52 dose-escalation patients, approximately 20 had hepatocellular carcinoma, roughly 15 melanoma, 9 renal cell carcinoma and 9 head and neck cancer. The dose-escalation cohort was about 83% male with a mean age of around 62 years, ranging from about 20 to 80. Prior anti-PD-1, anti-PD-L1 or anti-CTLA-4 therapy was permitted, and checkpoint inhibitors had been received by more than 35% of dose-escalation patients. Three dose-escalation patients achieved partial responses, one with hepatocellular carcinoma and two with cutaneous melanoma. The point of sequencing TCRbeta in the periphery was to test whether ivuxolimab changed TCR sequence diversity and drove clonal T-cell expansion. The paper covers the monotherapy dose-escalation part of the phase I ivuxolimab trial, which included N ≈ 50 patients. Study-wide findings and limitations: After ivuxolimab, expanded clones were on average more numerous among CD8+ T cells than among CD4+ T cells. Low levels of normalized T-cell clonal expansion were also shown by some nonresponding patients. At doses of 0.1 to 3.0 mg/kg, clonal expansion of both CD4+ and CD8+ T cells in blood was seen between baseline and week 6. In partial responders in the 0.1-3.0 mg/kg groups, normalized peripheral clonal expansion was found to be among the lowest, especially among CD8+ T cells. The antigen specificity of the peripheral T cells that underwent clonal expansion was not determined.

The CDR3 runs 16 residues from the cysteine to the phenylalanine. The only DNA kept is the CDR3, 48 bases in frame from the first base. The trim is 2 bases for V and 1 base for J, with a gap of 11 bases between the germline ends. Per the germline V gene, SGHTA is the CDR1 and FQGNSA is the CDR2. Patients with a history of autoimmune disease or receiving systemic immunosuppression were excluded from the trial. In every dose cohort, peripheral blood was drawn for TCR sequencing at baseline, cycle 4 day 1, and cycle 7 day 1. Samples came from an open-label, multicenter, first-in-human phase I dose-escalation trial of ivuxolimab. Adults with locally advanced or metastatic head and neck squamous cell, hepatocellular, melanoma or renal cell carcinoma were enrolled in the trial. Before TCR sequencing, CD4+ and CD8+ T cells were separately sorted from peripheral blood. To sequence the TCRbeta CDR3 region, genomic DNA was isolated from the sorted cells. TCRbeta CDR3 regions were sequenced using the immunoSEQ Assay. TCRdb's version of the immuneACCESS table is confined to in-frame rearrangements and falls short of the full clone set. An unresolved V gene accounts for under half of the shortfall where checked; the remainder is of unknown origin. Within this sample are 20,000 to 30,000 clones, with about 85% of them counted one time only. Of the sample, 31% is held by the ten largest clones.

This clone was counted only a few times. What this receptor recognizes is not known. No clone much larger than this one lies a single base away; base qualities are absent. The sequence was collected from an adult with an advanced solid tumor such as melanoma, head and neck, liver or kidney cancer. The chain was built from TRBV7-2 and TRBJ2-2, and TRBD1 may be the D gene, going by 6 matching bases. Sequences were derived from CD4+ or CD8+ T cells sorted from blood, sampled in a trial of the OX40 agonist ivuxolimab. Here the CDR3 is given as CASSLNRRGNTGELFF. The sequenced DNA is TGTGCCAGCAGCTTAAATCGCAGGGGGAACACCGGGGAGCTGTTTTTT.